The 13 T cell receptor beta chains below all came from one sample that was sequenced in a study of regulatory T cells in long-lasting Graves disease. TCR beta libraries were built with iRepertoire HTBI primers and Arm-PCR of CDR3 regions. TCRdb itself ran the multiplex PCR reads through MiXCR, one entry per CDR3 protein. There are 400,000 to 450,000 distinct CDR3 sequences in the sample; about 15% occur only once, and 15% to 20% lies in the top ten. The sample's time point: newly diagnosed GD, antithyroid drugs for less than 3 months. Following extraction of RNA from PBMCs, that RNA was used to make the TCR library. The data were also submitted as part of a second study, on T cells in Graves' hyperthyroidism and ophthalmopathy.

This specimen was peripheral blood mononuclear cells (PBMCs), taken at new diagnosis, from a patient treated with antithyroid drugs. The receptor source for this set is a woman aged 25-40 years with Graves disease.

This clonotype occurred many times. This rearrangement joins TRBV7-3 to TRBJ2-7; a possible D gene is TRBD2 (6 bases). Trimming removed 9 bases from V and 4 bases from J, with 19 bases in between. The CDR3 has 14 residues. Germline-derived CDR1 and CDR2 are SGHTA and FQGTGA. CDR3 in amino acids: CASPRRDHVYEQYF. The CDR3 nucleotides read TGTGCCAGTCCACGGCGGGACCATGTATACGAGCAGTACTTC.

This clonotype was detected ten times or more. The chain links TRBV2 to TRBJ1-6; unclear D gene. Germline CDR1 reads SNHLY; CDR2 reads FYNNEI. Between the trimmed V and J ends, which lost 7 bases and 0 bases, there was a span of 16 bases. The CDR3 totals 17 residues. The CDR3 sequence is CASIIAVAHSYNSPLHF. The DNA for the CDR3 is TGTGCCAGCATTATCGCGGTTGCCCACTCCTATAATTCACCCCTCCACTTT.

This clonotype has a count of ten or more. This chain uses TRBV28 with TRBJ1-1, with D perhaps matching TRBD1 (6 bases). This CDR3 spans 12 amino acids. CDR1 is MDHEN and CDR2 is SYDVKM in the germline V gene. Trimming cost V 6 bases and J 8 bases, with 13 bases left between them. This CDR3 reads CASRYTQGEAFF. The CDR3 nucleotides are TGTGCCAGCAGATATACCCAGGGGGAAGCTTTCTTT.

A few counts support this clonotype. One junction end does not reproduce the germline sequence, and a read error may be involved. V and J are TRBV20-1 and TRBJ1-3; no definite D call. The CDR3 totals 12 residues. Germline V gives CDR1 DFQATT, CDR2 SNEGSKA (reference sequence). The CDR3 spells CSARESGNTIYF. Here the CDR3 DNA reads TGCAGTGCTCGAGAATCAGGAAACACCATATATTTT.

There are a few counts of this clonotype. The rearrangement uses TRBV9 and TRBJ2-7; D unresolved. Trimming cost V 2 bases and J 3 bases, with 12 bases left between them. CDR3 length: 14 amino acids. CDR1 is SGDLS, CDR2 YYNGEE, per germline. Here the CDR3 DNA reads TGTGCCAGCAGCGTTTCCGGAAGGCACTACGAGCAGTACTTC. This sequence encodes CASSVSGRHYEQYF.

A few counts support this clonotype. The chain employs TRBV6-5 and TRBJ2-3, with D hard to call. CDR1 and CDR2 from the germline V gene are MNHEY and SVGAGI. Deletions cut 2 bases from V and 8 bases from J, with 8 bases between. The CDR3 has 12 residues. The CDR3 nucleotides are TGTGCCAGCAGTTACGGACCCCGTACGCAGTATTTT. This encodes CASSYGPRTQYF.

This clonotype was observed at least ten times. This chain uses TRBV11-3 with TRBJ2-1; the match to TRBD2 covers 8 bases. V shed 5 bases and J 1 base; nucleotides not matched to a gene: 10. From germline, CDR1 is SGHNT and CDR2 YENEEA. The CDR3 contains 17 residues. The CDR3 DNA reads as TGTGCCAGCAGCAGACAGCCGGGGGGGGGGTCCTACAATGAGCAGTTCTTC. This sequence encodes CASSRQPGGGSYNEQFF.

This clonotype was detected ten times or more. The V and J genes are TRBV18 and TRBJ1-6; TRBD1 aligns across 7 bases. Germline loops: CDR1 KGHSH, CDR2 LQKENI. This CDR3 region has 15 residues. Trimming at V came to 1 base and at J to 5 bases, leaving 2 bases not matched to a gene. CDR3 sequence reads: CASSPLGQNNSPLHF. The CDR3 DNA sequence: TGTGCCAGCTCACCACTGGGACAGAATAATTCACCCCTCCACTTT. The whole variable domain, filled in from reference TRBV18 and TRBJ1-6, reads NAGVMQNPRHLVRRRGQEARLRCSPMKGHSHVYWYRQLPEEGLKFMVYLQKENIIDESGMPKERFSAEFPKEGPSILRIQQVVRGDSAAYFCASSPLGQNNSPLHFGNGTRLTVT.

The chain has TRBV12-5 and TRBJ2-7; 11 bases agree with TRBD2. With 6 bases clipped from V and 2 bases from J, the junction kept 6 bases outside the gene matches. Germline-derived CDR1 and CDR2 are LGHNT and FRNRAP. The CDR3 consists of 15 residues. The CDR3 DNA sequence: TGTGCTAGTGGCCGGGGGACTAGCGGCCCCTACGAGCAGTACTTC. Translated: CASGRGTSGPYEQYF.

This clonotype occurred many times. The V call is TRBV12-3 or TRBV12-4, the J call TRBJ2-2; D uncertain. The CDR3 consists of 14 residues. Between the trimmed V and J ends, which lost 5 bases and 6 bases, there was a span of 13 bases. CDR3 sequence reads: CASSPPEKPGELFF. CDR3 in DNA: TGTGCCAGCAGTCCCCCGGAGAAGCCCGGGGAGCTGTTTTTT.

This clonotype has at least ten counts. The chain recombines TRBV19 with TRBJ2-7, with 12 nucleotides matching TRBD2. Trimming took 6 bases from V and 2 from J; bases not matched to a gene: 5. Germline V lookup: CDR1 LNHDA, CDR2 SQIVND (reference sequence). The CDR3 runs 15 residues. The CDR3 is CASRDGLAGPYEQYF. The CDR3 nucleotides read TGTGCCAGTAGGGACGGACTAGCGGGACCCTACGAGCAGTACTTC.

This clonotype was seen only a few times. This chain uses TRBV7-3 with TRBJ2-3, with D uncertain. The CDR3 covers 16 residues. Trimming shortened V by 2 bases and J by 6 bases, and 18 bases separated the two germline ends. Germline loops: CDR1 SGHTA, CDR2 FQGTGA. This CDR3 reads CASSLSSRDFIDTQYF. The CDR3 DNA is TGTGCCAGCAGCTTATCCTCTCGAGATTTTATTGATACGCAGTATTTT.

The V call is TRBV4-1, the J call TRBJ2-7, with 12 bases that match TRBD2. CDR1 and CDR2 from the germline V gene are MGHRA and YSYEKL. The CDR3 has 15 amino acids. J gave up 4 bases and V 2 bases, and 3 bases lay outside the gene matches. The CDR3 spells CASSQLAGGAYEQYF. CDR3 nucleotides: TGCGCCAGCAGCCAACTAGCGGGAGGGGCGTACGAGCAGTACTTC.